This TCR beta chain was recovered during a study of blood T cell repertoires in COVID-19. Trimming at V came to 5 bases and at J to 5 bases, leaving 3 bases not matched to a gene. CDR1 is SGHRS, CDR2 YFSETQ, per germline. CDR3 length equals 14 residues. Cohort assignment relied on participant-reported clinical history. In the authors' workflow: Quantification of nucleated cells was approximated via reference gene primer amplification. TCRdb keeps only in-frame clones here, not all; method: immunoSEQ multiplex PCR. V, J and clone size are those of that table, while D and trimming were read from the DNA. The table has about 200,000 clones, about 88% seen once; the top ten hold about 4%.

Sequencing input: PBMCs or T cells enriched from blood (not recorded which). This receptor was obtained from a woman in her twenties or thirties who had been exposed to COVID-19. The J gene is TRBJ1-5, the V gene TRBV5-1, with 11 bases aligning to TRBD1. CDR3 in amino acids: CASREGQGDQPQHF. The CDR3, as DNA: TGCGCCAGCAGGGAGGGACAGGGGGATCAGCCCCAGCATTTT.